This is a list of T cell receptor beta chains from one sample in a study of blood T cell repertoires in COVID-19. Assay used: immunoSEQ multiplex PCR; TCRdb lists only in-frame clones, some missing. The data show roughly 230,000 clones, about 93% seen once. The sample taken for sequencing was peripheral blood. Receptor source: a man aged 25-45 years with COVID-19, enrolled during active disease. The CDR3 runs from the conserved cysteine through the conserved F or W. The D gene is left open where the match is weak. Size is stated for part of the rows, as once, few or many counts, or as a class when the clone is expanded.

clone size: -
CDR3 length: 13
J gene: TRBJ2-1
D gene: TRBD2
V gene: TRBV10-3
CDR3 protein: CAISEASDSGGLF
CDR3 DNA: TGTGCCATCAGTGAGGCGAGTGATAGCGGGGGTCTCTTC

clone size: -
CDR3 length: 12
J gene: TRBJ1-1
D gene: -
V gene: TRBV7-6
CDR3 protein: CASSTRNTEAFF
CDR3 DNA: TGTGCCAGCAGCACCAGGAACACTGAAGCTTTCTTT

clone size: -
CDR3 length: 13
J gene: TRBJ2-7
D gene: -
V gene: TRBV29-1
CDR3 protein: CSVGSPTGYEQYF
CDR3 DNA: TGCAGCGTTGGGTCACCGACTGGGTACGAGCAGTACTTC

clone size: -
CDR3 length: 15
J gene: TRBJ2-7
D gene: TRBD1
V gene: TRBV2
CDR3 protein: CASTLDRGPTYEQYF
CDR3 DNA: TGTGCCAGCACCCTGGACAGGGGGCCTACCTACGAGCAGTACTTC

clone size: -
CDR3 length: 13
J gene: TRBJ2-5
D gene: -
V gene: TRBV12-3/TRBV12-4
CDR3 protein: CASSTGSPETQYF
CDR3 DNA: TGTGCCAGCAGCACAGGATCGCCAGAGACCCAGTACTTC

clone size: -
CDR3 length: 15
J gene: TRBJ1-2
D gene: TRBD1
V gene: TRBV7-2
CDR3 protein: CASSSRPGGGGGYTF
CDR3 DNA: TGTGCCAGCAGCTCGAGGCCAGGGGGCGGTGGAGGCTACACCTTC

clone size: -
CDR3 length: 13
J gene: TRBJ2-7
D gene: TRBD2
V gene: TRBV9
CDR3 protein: CASSGGSGGEQYF
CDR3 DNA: TGTGCCAGCAGCGGAGGGAGCGGGGGCGAGCAGTACTTC

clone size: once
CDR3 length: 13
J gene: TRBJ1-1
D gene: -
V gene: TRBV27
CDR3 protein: CASKWAPNTEAFF
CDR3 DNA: TGTGCCAGCAAGTGGGCTCCGAACACTGAAGCTTTCTTT

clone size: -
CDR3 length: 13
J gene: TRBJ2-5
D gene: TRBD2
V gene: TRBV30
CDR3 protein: CAWASGYQETQYF
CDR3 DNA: TGTGCCTGGGCTAGCGGGTACCAAGAGACCCAGTACTTC

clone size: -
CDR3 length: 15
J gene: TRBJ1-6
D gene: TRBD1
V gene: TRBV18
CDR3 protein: CASSAGTGHNSPLHF
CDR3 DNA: TGTGCCAGCTCAGCCGGGACAGGGCATAATTCACCCCTCCACTTT

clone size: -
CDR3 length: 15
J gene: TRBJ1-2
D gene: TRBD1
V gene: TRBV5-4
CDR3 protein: CASSSDQGGESGYTF
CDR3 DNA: TGTGCCAGCAGCTCGGATCAGGGGGGAGAGAGCGGCTACACCTTC

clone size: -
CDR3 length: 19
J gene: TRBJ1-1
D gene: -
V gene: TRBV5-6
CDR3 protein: CASSLAVAGASFSNTEAFF
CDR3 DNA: TGTGCCAGCAGCTTGGCGGTGGCAGGGGCCTCTTTTTCGAACACTGAAGCTTTCTTT

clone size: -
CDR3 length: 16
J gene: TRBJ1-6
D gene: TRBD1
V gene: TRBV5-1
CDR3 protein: CASSYGGQGYNSPLHF
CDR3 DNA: TGCGCCAGCAGCTACGGGGGACAGGGTTATAATTCACCCCTCCACTTT

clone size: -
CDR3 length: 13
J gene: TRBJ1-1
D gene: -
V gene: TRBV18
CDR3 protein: CASSEGEDTEAFF
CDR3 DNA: TGTGCCAGCTCGGAAGGGGAGGACACTGAAGCTTTCTTT

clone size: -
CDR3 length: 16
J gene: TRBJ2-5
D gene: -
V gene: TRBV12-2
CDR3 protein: CASRPPTSGGCETQYF
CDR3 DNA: TGTGCAAGTCGCCCTCCAACTTCAGGGGGATGCGAGACCCAGTACTTC

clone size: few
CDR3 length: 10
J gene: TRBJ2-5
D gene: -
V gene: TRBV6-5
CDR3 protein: CASSGETQYF
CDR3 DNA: TGTGCCAGCTCAGGAGAGACCCAGTACTTC

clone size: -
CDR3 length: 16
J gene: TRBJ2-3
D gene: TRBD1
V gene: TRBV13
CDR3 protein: CASSPGRDRGRDTQYF
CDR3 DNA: TGTGCCAGCAGCCCCGGGAGGGACAGGGGGCGAGATACGCAGTATTTT

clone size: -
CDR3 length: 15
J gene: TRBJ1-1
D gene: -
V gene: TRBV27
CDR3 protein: CASSLILGANTEAFF
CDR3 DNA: TGTGCCAGCAGTTTAATTCTGGGGGCGAACACTGAAGCTTTCTTT

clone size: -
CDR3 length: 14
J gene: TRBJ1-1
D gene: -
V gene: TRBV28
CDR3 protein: CASSLSYRDTEAFF
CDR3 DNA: TGTGCCAGCAGTTTGTCCTACAGGGACACTGAAGCTTTCTTT

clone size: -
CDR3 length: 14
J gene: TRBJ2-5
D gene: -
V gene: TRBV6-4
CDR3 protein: CASTNPGTQETQYF
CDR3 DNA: TGTGCCAGCACTAACCCCGGGACTCAAGAGACCCAGTACTTC

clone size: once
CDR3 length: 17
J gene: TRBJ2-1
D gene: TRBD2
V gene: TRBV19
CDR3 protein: CASSPTTSGGTYNEQFF
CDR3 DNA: TGTGCCAGTAGTCCAACGACTAGCGGGGGCACCTACAATGAGCAGTTCTTC

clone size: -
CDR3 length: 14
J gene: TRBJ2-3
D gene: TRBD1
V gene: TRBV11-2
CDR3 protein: CASSSGQGGDTQYF
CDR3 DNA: TGTGCCAGCAGCTCGGGACAGGGGGGAGATACGCAGTATTTT

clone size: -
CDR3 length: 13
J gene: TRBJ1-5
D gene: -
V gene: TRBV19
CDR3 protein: CASSVASNQPQHF
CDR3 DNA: TGTGCCAGTAGTGTGGCTAGCAATCAGCCCCAGCATTTT

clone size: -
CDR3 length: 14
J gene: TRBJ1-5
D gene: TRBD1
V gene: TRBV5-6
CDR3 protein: CASSLTGDLQPQHF
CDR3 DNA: TGTGCCAGCAGCTTGACAGGGGACCTTCAGCCCCAGCATTTT

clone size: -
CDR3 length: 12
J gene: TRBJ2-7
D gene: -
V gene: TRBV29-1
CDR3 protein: CSVVDGTYEQYF
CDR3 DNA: TGCAGCGTTGTGGACGGGACCTACGAGCAGTACTTC

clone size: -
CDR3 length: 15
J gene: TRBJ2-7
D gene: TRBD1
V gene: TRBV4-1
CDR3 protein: CASSPNWDRGREQYF
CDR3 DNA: TGCGCCAGCAGCCCCAACTGGGACAGGGGGCGCGAGCAGTACTTC

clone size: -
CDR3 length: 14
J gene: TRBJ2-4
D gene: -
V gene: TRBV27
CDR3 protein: CASSLGLAKNIQYF
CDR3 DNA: TGTGCCAGCAGTCTGGGCCTAGCCAAAAACATTCAGTACTTC

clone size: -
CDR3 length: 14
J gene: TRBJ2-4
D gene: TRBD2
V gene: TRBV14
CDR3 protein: CASSQGGTKNIQYF
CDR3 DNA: TGTGCCAGCAGCCAGGGGGGGACCAAAAACATTCAGTACTTC

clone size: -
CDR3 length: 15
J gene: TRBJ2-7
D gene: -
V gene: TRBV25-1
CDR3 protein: CASSERSKSSYEQYF
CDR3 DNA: TGTGCCAGCAGTGAACGGTCGAAGAGCTCCTACGAGCAGTACTTC

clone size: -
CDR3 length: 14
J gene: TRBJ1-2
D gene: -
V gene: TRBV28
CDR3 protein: CASTMGGLARGYTF
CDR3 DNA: TGTGCCAGCACCATGGGGGGATTGGCGCGGGGCTACACCTTC

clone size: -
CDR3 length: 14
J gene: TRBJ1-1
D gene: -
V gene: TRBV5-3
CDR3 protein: CARSPIQGPVEAFF
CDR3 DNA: TGTGCCAGAAGCCCAATCCAGGGGCCCGTTGAAGCTTTCTTT

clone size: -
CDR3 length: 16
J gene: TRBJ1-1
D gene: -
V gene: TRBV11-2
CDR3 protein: CASSLGFRFMNTEAFF
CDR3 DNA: TGTGCCAGCAGCTTAGGCTTCCGGTTCATGAACACTGAAGCTTTCTTT

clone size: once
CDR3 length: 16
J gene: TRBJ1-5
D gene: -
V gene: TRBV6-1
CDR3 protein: CASSAEQGYSNQPQHF
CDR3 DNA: TGTGCCAGCAGTGCGGAACAGGGATATAGCAATCAGCCCCAGCATTTT

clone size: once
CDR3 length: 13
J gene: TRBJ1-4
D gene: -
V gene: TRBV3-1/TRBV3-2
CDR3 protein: CASSQEYWEKLFF
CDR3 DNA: TGTGCCAGCAGCCAAGAGTACTGGGAGAAACTGTTTTTT

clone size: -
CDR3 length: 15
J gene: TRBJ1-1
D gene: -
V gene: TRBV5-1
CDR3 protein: CASSPVTGLNTEAFF
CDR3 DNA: TGCGCCAGCAGCCCAGTGACAGGTCTGAACACTGAAGCTTTCTTT

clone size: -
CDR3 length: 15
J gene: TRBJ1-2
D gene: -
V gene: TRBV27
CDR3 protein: CASSPWGRANYGYTF
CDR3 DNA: TGTGCCAGCAGCCCCTGGGGCAGAGCTAACTATGGCTACACCTTC